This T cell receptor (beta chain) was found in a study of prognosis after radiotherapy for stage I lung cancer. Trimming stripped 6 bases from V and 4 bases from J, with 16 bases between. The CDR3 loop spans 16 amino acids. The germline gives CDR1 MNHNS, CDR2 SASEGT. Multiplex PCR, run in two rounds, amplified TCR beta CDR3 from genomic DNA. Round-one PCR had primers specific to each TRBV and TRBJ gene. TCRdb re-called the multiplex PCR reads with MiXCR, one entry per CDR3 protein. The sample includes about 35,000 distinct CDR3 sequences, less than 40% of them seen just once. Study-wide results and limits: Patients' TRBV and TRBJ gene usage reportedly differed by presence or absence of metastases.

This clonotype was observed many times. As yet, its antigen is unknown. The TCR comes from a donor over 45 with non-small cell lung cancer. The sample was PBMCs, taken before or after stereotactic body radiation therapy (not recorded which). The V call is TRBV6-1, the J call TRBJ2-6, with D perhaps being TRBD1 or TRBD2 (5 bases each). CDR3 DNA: TGTGCCAGCAGCGTGTCTTTGGGGGAAGGGGCCAACGTCCTGACTTTC. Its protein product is CASSVSLGEGANVLTF.